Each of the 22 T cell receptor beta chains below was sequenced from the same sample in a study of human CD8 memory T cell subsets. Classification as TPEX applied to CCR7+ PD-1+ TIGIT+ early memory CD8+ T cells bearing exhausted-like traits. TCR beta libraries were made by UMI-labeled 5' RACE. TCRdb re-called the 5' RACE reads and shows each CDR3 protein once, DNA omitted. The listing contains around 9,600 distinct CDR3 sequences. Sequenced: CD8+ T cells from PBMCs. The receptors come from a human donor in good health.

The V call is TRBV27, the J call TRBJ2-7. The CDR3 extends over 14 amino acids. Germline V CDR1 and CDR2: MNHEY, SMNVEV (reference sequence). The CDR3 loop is CASRLLDGAYEQYF.

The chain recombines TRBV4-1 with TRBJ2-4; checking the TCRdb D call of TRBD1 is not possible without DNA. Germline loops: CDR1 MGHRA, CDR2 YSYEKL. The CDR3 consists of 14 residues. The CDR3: CASSQGLGTNIQYF.

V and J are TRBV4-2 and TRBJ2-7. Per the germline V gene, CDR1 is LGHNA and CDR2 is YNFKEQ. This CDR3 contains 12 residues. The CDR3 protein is CASSQDRYEQYF.

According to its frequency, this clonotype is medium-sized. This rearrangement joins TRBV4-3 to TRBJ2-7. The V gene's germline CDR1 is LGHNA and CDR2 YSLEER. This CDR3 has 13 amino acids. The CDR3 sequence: CASSQETGYEQYF.

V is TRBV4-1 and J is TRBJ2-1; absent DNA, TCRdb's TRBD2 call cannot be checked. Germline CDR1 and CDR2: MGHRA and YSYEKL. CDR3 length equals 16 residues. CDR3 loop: CASSQDWGGRGDEQFF.

CDR3 amino acids: CASSLWGKDQPQHF. The chain uses TRBV12-3 or TRBV12-4 and TRBJ1-5. The CDR3 consists of 14 residues.

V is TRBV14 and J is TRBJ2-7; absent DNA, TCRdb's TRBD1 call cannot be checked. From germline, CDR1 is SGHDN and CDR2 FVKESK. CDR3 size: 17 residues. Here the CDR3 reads CASSLSVAGTLSYEQYF.

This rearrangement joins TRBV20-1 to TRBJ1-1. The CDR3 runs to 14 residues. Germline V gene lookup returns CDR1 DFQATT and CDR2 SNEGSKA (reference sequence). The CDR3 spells CSALPDSLNTEAFF.

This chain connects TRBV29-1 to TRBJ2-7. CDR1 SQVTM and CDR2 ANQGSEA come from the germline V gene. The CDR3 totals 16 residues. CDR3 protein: CSVEDRPLDHLREQYF.

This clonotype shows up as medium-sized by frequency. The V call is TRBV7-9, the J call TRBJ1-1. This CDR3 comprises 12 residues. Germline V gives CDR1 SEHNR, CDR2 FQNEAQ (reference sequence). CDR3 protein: CASSLPDTEAFF. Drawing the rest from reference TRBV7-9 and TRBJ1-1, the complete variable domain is DTGVSQNPRHKITKRGQNVTFRCDPISEHNRLYWYRQTLGQGPEFLTYFQNEAQLEKSRLLSDRFSAERPKGSFSTLEIQRTEQGDSAMYLCASSLPDTEAFFGQGTRLTVV.

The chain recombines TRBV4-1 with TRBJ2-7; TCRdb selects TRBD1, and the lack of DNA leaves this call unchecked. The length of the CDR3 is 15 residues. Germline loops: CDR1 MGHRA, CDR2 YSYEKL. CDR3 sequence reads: CASSQGGGQSYEQYF.

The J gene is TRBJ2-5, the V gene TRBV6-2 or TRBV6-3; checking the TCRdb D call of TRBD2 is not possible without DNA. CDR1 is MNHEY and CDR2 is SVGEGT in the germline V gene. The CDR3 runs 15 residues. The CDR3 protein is CASSYSTGLQETQYF.

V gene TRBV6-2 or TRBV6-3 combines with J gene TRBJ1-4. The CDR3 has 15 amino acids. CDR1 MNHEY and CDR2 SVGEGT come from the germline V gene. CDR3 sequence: CASSYSNPTNEKLFF.

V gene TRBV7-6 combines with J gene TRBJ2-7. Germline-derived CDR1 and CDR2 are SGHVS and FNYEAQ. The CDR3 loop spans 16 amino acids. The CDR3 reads CASSLEDGSSSYEQYF.

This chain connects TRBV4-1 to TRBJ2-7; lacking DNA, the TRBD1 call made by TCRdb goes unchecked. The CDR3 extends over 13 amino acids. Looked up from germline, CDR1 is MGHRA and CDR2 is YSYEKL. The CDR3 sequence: CASSPRIQDEQYF.

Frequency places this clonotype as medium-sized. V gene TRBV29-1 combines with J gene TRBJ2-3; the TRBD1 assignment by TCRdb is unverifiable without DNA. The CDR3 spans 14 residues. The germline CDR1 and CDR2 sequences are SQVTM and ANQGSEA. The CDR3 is CSVAGGVGTDTQYF.

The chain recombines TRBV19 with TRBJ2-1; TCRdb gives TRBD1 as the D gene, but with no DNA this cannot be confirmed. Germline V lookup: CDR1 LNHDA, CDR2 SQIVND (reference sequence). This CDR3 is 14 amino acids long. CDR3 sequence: CASTSGTASNEQFF.

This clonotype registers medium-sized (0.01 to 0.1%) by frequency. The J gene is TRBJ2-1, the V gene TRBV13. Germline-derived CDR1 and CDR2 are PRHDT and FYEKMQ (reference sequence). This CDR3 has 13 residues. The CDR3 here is CASSSGLPNEQFF.

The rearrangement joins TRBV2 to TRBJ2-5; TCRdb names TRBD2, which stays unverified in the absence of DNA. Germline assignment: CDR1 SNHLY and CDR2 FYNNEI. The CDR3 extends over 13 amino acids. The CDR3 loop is CASSGLVGETQYF.

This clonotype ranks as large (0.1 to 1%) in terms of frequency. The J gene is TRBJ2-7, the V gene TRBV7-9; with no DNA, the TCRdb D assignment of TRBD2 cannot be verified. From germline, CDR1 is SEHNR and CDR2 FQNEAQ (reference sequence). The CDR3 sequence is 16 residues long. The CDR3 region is CASSLIGGGLSYEQYF.

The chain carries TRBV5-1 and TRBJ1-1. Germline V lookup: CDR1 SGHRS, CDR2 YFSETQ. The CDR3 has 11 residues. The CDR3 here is CASSGGTEAFF.

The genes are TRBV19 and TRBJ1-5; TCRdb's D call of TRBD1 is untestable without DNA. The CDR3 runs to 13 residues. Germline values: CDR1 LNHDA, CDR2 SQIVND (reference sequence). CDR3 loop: CASKGTAYQPQHF. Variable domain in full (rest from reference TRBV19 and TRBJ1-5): DGGITQSPKYLFRKEGQNVTLSCEQNLNHDAMYWYRQDPGQGLRLIYYSQIVNDFQKGDIAEGYSVSREKKESFPLTVTSAQKNPTAFYLCASKGTAYQPQHFGDGTRLSIL.